This T cell receptor (beta chain) emerged from a study of cytomegalovirus exposure and HLA in healthy donors. Study findings and constraints: Reports credit the classifier with highly specific, highly sensitive diagnosis of cytomegalovirus status.

Profiling relied on immunoSEQ multiplex PCR, and the TCRdb table lists in-frame clones only, not all of them. The table has fewer than 250,000 clones, roughly 82% seen once; the top ten hold approximately 1.5%. This clone was counted a single time. Antigen specificity is unknown. The TCR was taken from a woman aged 18-30 years in good health and CMV-seronegative. Specimen: PBMCs.

CDR3 residues: CASSPGLGLGGTEAFF. The CDR3 DNA reads as TGTGCCAGCAGCCCCGGACTGGGACTTGGGGGGACTGAAGCTTTCTTT. This sequence joins TRBV7-2 and TRBJ1-1; D perhaps matches TRBD1 (5 bases). Deletions cut 5 bases from V and 5 bases from J, with 21 bases between. Germline CDR1 reads SGHTA; CDR2 reads FQGNSA. This CDR3 comprises 16 residues.